Each of the 30 T cell receptor beta chains below was sequenced from the same sample in a study of blood T cell repertoires in COVID-19. Assay used: immunoSEQ multiplex PCR; TCRdb lists only in-frame clones, some missing. Of 150,000 to 200,000 clones in the sample, around 86% were seen once. The source material was peripheral blood. The receptors stem from a woman aged 70-85 years with COVID-19, enrolled during active disease.

V usage is TRBV7-9 and J usage is TRBJ1-5; no clear D gene. The CDR3 is 14 amino acids. Trimming removed 2 bases at V and 6 bases at J, with 11 bases between. Per the germline V gene, CDR1 is SEHNR and CDR2 is FQNEAQ (reference sequence). CDR3 DNA sequence: TGTGCCAGCAGCTTATACGAGGTGAGTCAGCCCCAGCATTTT. Translation: CASSLYEVSQPQHF.

The chain is built from TRBV5-1 and TRBJ2-3; TRBD2 aligns across 8 bases. The CDR3 has 16 amino acids. With V trimmed by 4 bases and J by 2 bases, 9 bases remained unmatched. Germline CDR1 SGHRS, CDR2 YFSETQ. In DNA form, the CDR3 reads TGCGCCAGCAGCCCGATTACTAGCGGAAACACAGATACGCAGTATTTT. As protein: CASSPITSGNTDTQYF.

This chain links TRBV30 with TRBJ2-7, with 9 bases that match TRBD1. From germline, CDR1 is GTSNPN and CDR2 SVGIG (reference sequence). The CDR3 extends over 16 amino acids. Germline trimming cut 5 bases from V and 1 base from J; bases unmatched to any gene: 12. CDR3: CAWQKKQGAYSYEQYF. The CDR3 DNA is TGTGCCTGGCAAAAAAAACAGGGGGCGTATTCCTACGAGCAGTACTTC.

The rearrangement links TRBV27 to TRBJ2-7, with D maybe TRBD2 (6 bases). The length of the CDR3 is 16 residues. Germline V gene data show CDR1 as MNHEY and CDR2 as SMNVEV (reference sequence). Trimming stripped 2 bases from V and 3 bases from J, with 17 bases between. The CDR3 region is CASSLGGTLAYYEQYF. The CDR3 DNA sequence: TGTGCCAGCAGTTTAGGGGGGACTCTAGCTTACTACGAGCAGTACTTC.

J is TRBJ2-2 and V is TRBV21-1; the D call TRBD1 from the table was never checked on the DNA. TRBV21-1 is noted as a pseudogene. CDR3 size: 17 residues. Written as DNA, the CDR3 is TGTGCCAGCAGCAAAGCCTTTACGGACAAGTCAACCGGGGAGCTGTTTTTT. Its translation is CASSKAFTDKSTGELFF.

The chain uses TRBV27 and TRBJ2-6, with 10 bases fitting TRBD2. The CDR3 is 17 residues long. V lost 5 bases to trimming and J lost 0 bases; unmatched junction nucleotides: 4. Per germline, CDR1 MNHEY and CDR2 SMNVEV (reference sequence). This chain's CDR3 is CASSKLAGSSGANVLTF. The CDR3 bases are TGTGCCAGCAGTAAACTAGCGGGGAGCTCTGGGGCCAACGTCCTGACTTTC. The full variable domain, in which reference TRBV27 and TRBJ2-6 provide the parts outside the CDR3, is EAQVTQNPRYLITVTGKKLTVTCSQNMNHEYMSWYRQDPGLGLRQIYYSMNVEVTDKGDVPEGYKVSRKEKRNFPLILESPSPNQTSLYFCASSKLAGSSGANVLTFGAGSRLTVL.

The chain is built from TRBV28 and TRBJ2-7, with TRBD1 identical over 9 bases. V lost 5 bases to trimming and J lost 4 bases; unmatched junction nucleotides: 6. This CDR3 has 14 amino acids. CDR1 is MDHEN, CDR2 SYDVKM, per germline. As DNA, the CDR3 is TGTGCCAGCAGTCCATACAGGGGGCGATACGAGCAGTACTTC. This codes for CASSPYRGRYEQYF. Using reference TRBV28 and TRBJ2-7 for the parts outside the CDR3, the full variable domain is DVKVTQSSRYLVKRTGEKVFLECVQDMDHENMFWYRQDPGLGLRLIYFSYDVKMKEKGDIPEGYSVSREKKERFSLILESASTNQTSMYLCASSPYRGRYEQYFGPGTRLTVT.

Only a few counts were recorded for this clone. This chain links TRBV7-2 with TRBJ1-5; no firm D call. Germline V gene data show CDR1 as SGHTA and CDR2 as FQGNSA. The CDR3 length is 13 residues. V lost 3 bases and J 1 base, leaving 4 bases between the germline ends. In nucleotides, the CDR3 is TGTGCCAGCAGCTTGAGAAGCAATCAGCCCCAGCATTTT. Amino acids: CASSLRSNQPQHF.

The chain couples TRBV7-3 to TRBJ2-3; 7 bases fit TRBD2. This CDR3 contains 18 residues. V was pared by 1 base and J by 0 bases, with 10 bases of the junction left unmatched. Germline CDR1 SGHTA, CDR2 FQGTGA. The CDR3 region is CASSLMASGATSTDTQYF. Written as DNA, the CDR3 is TGTGCCAGCAGCTTAATGGCTAGCGGTGCTACTAGCACAGATACGCAGTATTTT.

CDR3 bases: TGTGCCAGTACGGCGGACAGCTCCTACGAGCAGTACTTC. It specifies CASTADSSYEQYF. V gene TRBV5-4 combines with J gene TRBJ2-7, with D possibly being TRBD1 (6 bases). This CDR3 spans 13 amino acids. Per the germline V gene, CDR1 is SGHNT and CDR2 is YYREEE (reference sequence). Trimming removed 8 bases from V and 0 bases from J, with 12 bases in between.

The chain has TRBV10-3 and TRBJ1-2; 9 bases map to TRBD1. From germline, CDR1 is ENHRY and CDR2 SYGVKD. V trimming: 5 bases; J trimming: 4 bases; junction bases outside the gene matches: 5. The CDR3 length is 14 residues. CDR3 coding DNA: TGTGCCATCAGTAGGACAGGGGAAATCTATGGCTACACCTTC. Protein sequence: CAISRTGEIYGYTF.

This clone was seen only a few times. This chain connects TRBV6-6 to TRBJ1-6; D gene unclear. From germline, CDR1 is MNHNY and CDR2 SVGAGI (reference sequence). The ends were cut back, 2 bases at V and 9 bases at J, with 11 bases in the middle. This CDR3 has 14 amino acids. DNA for the CDR3: TGTGCCAGCAGTTACCCAGGAAGTGGTTCACCCCTCCACTTT. Protein sequence: CASSYPGSGSPLHF.

The J gene is TRBJ2-2, the V gene TRBV5-1; 9 bases fit TRBD2. The CDR3 has 15 residues. With 4 bases clipped from V and 7 bases from J, the junction kept 8 bases outside the gene matches. The germline gives CDR1 SGHRS, CDR2 YFSETQ. The CDR3 region is CASSVLAGEVGELFF. The DNA for the CDR3 is TGCGCCAGCAGCGTCTTAGCGGGAGAGGTCGGGGAGCTGTTTTTT.

The V and J genes are TRBV5-1 and TRBJ1-1; 8 bases are a match to TRBD1. V dropped 2 bases and J dropped 9; count of bases not matched to a gene: 15. Germline V gives CDR1 SGHRS, CDR2 YFSETQ. The length of the CDR3 is 16 residues. As DNA, the CDR3 is TGCGCCAGCAGCTTCGCCCCAGGGACAGGCGGTCTTCAAGCTTTCTTT. It is translated as CASSFAPGTGGLQAFF.

This rearrangement joins TRBV7-2 to TRBJ2-3, with TRBD2 matching 12 bases. The CDR3 extends over 16 amino acids. With V trimmed by 5 bases and J by 4 bases, 7 bases remained unmatched. CDR1 SGHTA and CDR2 FQGNSA come from the germline V gene. CDR3 region: CASSARLAGAADTQYF. The DNA of the CDR3 is TGTGCCAGCAGCGCCAGACTAGCGGGAGCGGCAGATACGCAGTATTTT.

Only a few counts were recorded for this clone. CDR3 coding DNA: TGTGCCAGCTCACCCGCCGGGACTATAGATGAGCAGTTCTTC. Protein sequence: CASSPAGTIDEQFF. This chain uses TRBV18 with TRBJ2-1; 7 bases agree with TRBD2. The CDR3 has 14 amino acids. Germline V lookup: CDR1 KGHSH, CDR2 LQKENI. V shed 3 bases, J shed 8 bases, and the junction held 7 bases outside the gene matches. Full variable domain (missing parts from reference TRBV18 and TRBJ2-1): NAGVMQNPRHLVRRRGQEARLRCSPMKGHSHVYWYRQLPEEGLKFMVYLQKENIIDESGMPKERFSAEFPKEGPSILRIQQVVRGDSAAYFCASSPAGTIDEQFFGPGTRLTVL.

The CDR3: CASSHQKNTEAFF. The DNA of the CDR3 is TGTGCCAGCAGTCATCAGAAAAACACTGAAGCTTTCTTT. This sequence joins TRBV6-1 and TRBJ1-1; no clear D. This CDR3 contains 13 residues. V dropped 5 bases and J dropped 2 bases, with 9 bases sitting between them. Germline assignment: CDR1 MNHNS and CDR2 SASEGT.

The chain uses TRBV15 and TRBJ2-2; D perhaps matches TRBD2 (5 bases). Trimming pared 0 bases from V and 7 bases from J, leaving 15 bases between. This CDR3 is 16 amino acids long. CDR1 LNHNV and CDR2 YYDKDF come from the germline V gene (reference sequence). DNA for the CDR3: TGTGCCACCAGCAGAGATTTAATAGCGCTTGGCGGGGAGCTGTTTTTT. It is translated as CATSRDLIALGGELFF. Complete variable domain (other parts from reference TRBV15 and TRBJ2-2): DAMVIQNPRYQVTQFGKPVTLSCSQTLNHNVMYWYQQKSSQAPKLLFHYYDKDFNNEADTPDNFQSRRPNTSFCFLDIRSPGLGDTAMYLCATSRDLIALGGELFFGEGSRLTVL.

The chain carries TRBV7-2 and TRBJ1-4, with TRBD1 as a possible D gene (5 bases). Trimming took 4 bases from V and 0 from J, leaving 9 bases between them. Germline CDR1 reads SGHTA; CDR2 reads FQGNSA. This CDR3 is 15 amino acids long. The CDR3 protein is CASSYGGATNEKLFF. CDR3 in DNA: TGTGCCAGCAGCTACGGGGGAGCAACTAATGAAAAACTGTTTTTT.

V and J are TRBV7-3 and TRBJ2-7, with 15 bases that match TRBD2. V lost 3 bases to trimming and J lost 4 bases; unmatched junction nucleotides: 7. The CDR3 spans 17 residues. CDR1 and CDR2 from the germline V gene are SGHTA and FQGTGA. CDR3 sequence reads: CASSLGLAGGLHYEQYF. The CDR3, as DNA: TGTGCCAGCAGCTTGGGACTAGCGGGAGGCCTTCATTACGAGCAGTACTTC.

This chain uses TRBV30 with TRBJ2-5; 7 nucleotides agree with TRBD1. The germline CDR1 and CDR2 sequences are GTSNPN and SVGIG (reference sequence). CDR3 length equals 15 residues. Trimming took 0 bases from V and 2 from J; bases not matched to a gene: 6. The CDR3 region has the DNA TGTGCCTGGAGTGTTGCAGGGGGAATTCAAGAGACCCAGTACTTC. Its translation is CAWSVAGGIQETQYF.

The gene calls are TRBV30 and TRBJ2-5; TRBD2 aligns across 12 bases. The ends lost 8 bases at V and 0 bases at J; junction bases unmatched: 7. The CDR3 extends over 15 amino acids. The V gene's germline CDR1 is GTSNPN and CDR2 SVGIG (reference sequence). This CDR3 is CAIGLAGSHQETQYF. The CDR3 nucleotides are TGTGCCATCGGACTAGCGGGATCACACCAAGAGACCCAGTACTTC.

The table lists this clone with a count of one. The chain recombines TRBV6-1 with TRBJ2-1; 7 nucleotides agree with TRBD2. Germline V gene lookup returns CDR1 MNHNS and CDR2 SASEGT. V gave up 2 bases and J gave up 8 bases; unmatched junction bases: 12. CDR3 size: 16 residues. DNA for the CDR3: TGTGCCAGCAGTGAATCGGTGGGAGGGCCTTGGGATGAGCAGTTCTTC. It is translated as CASSESVGGPWDEQFF.

The rearrangement joins TRBV11-2 to TRBJ2-1; weak D call: TRBD2 (6 bases). The V gene lost 2 bases and the J gene lost 10 bases, with 9 bases spanning the gap. The CDR3 extends over 12 amino acids. Germline V gives CDR1 SGHAT, CDR2 FQNNGV. The CDR3 protein is CASSLNSGEQFF. The DNA for the CDR3 is TGTGCCAGCAGCTTAAACAGCGGGGAGCAGTTCTTC.

On this clone itself: The same CDR3 is also encoded by other DNA sequences in this sample. This chain uses TRBV5-1 with TRBJ2-3, with TRBD2 matching 7 bases. The V and J ends lost 5 bases and 0 bases, in that order; junction bases with no gene match: 3. The CDR3 loop spans 14 amino acids. Looked up from germline, CDR1 is SGHRS and CDR2 is YFSETQ. CDR3: CASRASGSTDTQYF. The CDR3 nucleotides are TGCGCCAGCAGAGCTAGCGGTAGCACAGATACGCAGTATTTT.

J is TRBJ1-1 and V is TRBV9, with TRBD1 as a possible D gene (6 bases). CDR1 is SGDLS and CDR2 is YYNGEE in the germline V gene. The CDR3 is 15 amino acids. V lost 4 bases to trimming and J lost 5 bases, with 18 bases between them. The DNA for the CDR3 is TGTGCCAGCAGCTCTACAGGGAAAGTAAGGACTGAAGCTTTCTTT. It is translated as CASSSTGKVRTEAFF.

The chain recombines TRBV6-2 or TRBV6-3 with TRBJ2-3; no definite D call. In germline, CDR1 is MNHEY, CDR2 SVGEGT. V lost 5 bases and J lost 7, with 10 bases in between. This CDR3 has 12 residues. In DNA form, the CDR3 reads TGTGCCAGCAGTCCCCCTCTTTATACGCAGTATTTT. Translating gives CASSPPLYTQYF.

This rearrangement joins TRBV6-6 to TRBJ1-3, with 7 bases aligning to TRBD1. Germline loops: CDR1 MNHNY, CDR2 SVGAGI (reference sequence). The CDR3 length is 13 residues. J lost 4 bases, V lost 5 bases, and 2 bases had no gene match. The CDR3 coding sequence is TGTGCCAGCAGTCGGGACAGAGGAAACACCATATATTTT. This sequence encodes CASSRDRGNTIYF.

J is TRBJ2-1 and V is TRBV5-4; the match to TRBD2 covers 7 bases. Trimming cost V 4 bases and J 0 bases; bases outside gene matches: 7. The CDR3 loop spans 16 amino acids. In germline, CDR1 is SGHNT, CDR2 YYREEE (reference sequence). The CDR3 region has the DNA TGTGCCAGCAGCAACGTGGGGGGGATCTCCTACAATGAGCAGTTCTTC. Protein: CASSNVGGISYNEQFF.

J is TRBJ2-5 and V is TRBV6-2 or TRBV6-3, with D maybe TRBD2 (6 bases). V lost 5 bases and J 0 bases, leaving 19 bases between the germline ends. From germline, CDR1 is MNHEY and CDR2 SVGEGT. The CDR3 extends over 17 amino acids. The CDR3 region is CASSDIGQGGNQETQYF. The CDR3 nucleotides are TGTGCCAGCAGTGATATAGGCCAAGGAGGGAACCAAGAGACCCAGTACTTC.